This note documents a single TCR beta chain sequence. The time point: pre-treatment baseline. Response was assessed by RECIST 1.1 at 12 weeks, except a couple of rapid progressors. The table came from immunoSEQ multiplex PCR; TCRdb's copy has only in-frame clones and leaves some out. The repertoire holds more than 10,000 clones, with 65% to 85% as singletons. The record originates from a study of blood T cell dynamics during melanoma immunotherapy. V lost 9 bases, J lost 1 base, and 6 bases lay in between. The CDR3 loop spans 11 amino acids. CDR1 and CDR2 from the germline V gene are LNHDA and SQIVND (reference sequence).

V gene TRBV19 combines with J gene TRBJ1-1; D is unclear. The source is a human donor with melanoma. Sequencing used blood, obtained from a patient treated with checkpoint blockade. CDR3 coding DNA: TGTGCCAGCCGAGCGAACACTGAAGCTTTCTTT. This sequence encodes CASRANTEAFF.